This is a list of T cell receptor beta chains from one sample in a study of blood T cell repertoires in COVID-19. Only in-frame clones appear in the TCRdb table, and some are missing; sequencing was by immunoSEQ multiplex PCR. The table lists 250,000 to 300,000 clones, roughly 88% of them singletons. The sample taken for sequencing was PBMCs or T cells enriched from blood (not recorded which). The origin of the receptors is a woman aged 25 to 39 who had recovered from COVID-19. The CDR3 runs from the conserved cysteine through the conserved F or W. The D gene is left open where the match is weak. Size is stated for part of the rows, as once, few or many counts, or as a class when the clone is expanded.

>15|TRBJ1-1|NA|TRBV10-3|NA
CAISGSGGLNTEAFF
TGTGCCATCAGTGGATCGGGGGGACTCAATACTGAAGCTTTCTTT
>14|TRBJ1-4|NA|TRBV11-3|NA
CASSSAFGEEKLFF
TGTGCCAGCAGCTCCGCCTTTGGAGAGGAAAAACTGTTTTTT
>14|TRBJ2-7|NA|TRBV11-3|once
CASSTFHGAYEQYF
TGTGCCAGCAGCACGTTCCACGGGGCCTACGAGCAGTACTTC
>15|TRBJ1-2|NA|TRBV10-3|NA
CAISDMGSGLYGYTF
TGTGCCATCAGTGACATGGGGAGTGGGCTCTATGGCTACACCTTC
>12|TRBJ1-5|NA|TRBV28|NA
CASGGGSRPQHF
TGTGCCAGTGGGGGGGGTTCTCGGCCCCAGCATTTT
>17|TRBJ2-1|NA|TRBV24-1|NA
CATSDPVTATGYNEQFF
TGTGCCACCAGTGACCCCGTAACCGCGACAGGATACAATGAGCAGTTCTTC
>19|TRBJ1-2|TRBD1|TRBV28|NA
CASSQGAVGTITFNYGYTF
TGTGCCAGCAGTCAGGGGGCGGTTGGGACAATAACTTTTAACTATGGCTACACCTTC
>14|TRBJ1-2|NA|TRBV5-1|NA
CASSPEQGMRGYTF
TGCGCCAGCAGCCCGGAACAGGGAATGAGAGGCTACACCTTC
>14|TRBJ1-1|NA|TRBV2|NA
CASSKEGVYTEAFF
TGTGCCAGCAGTAAGGAAGGGGTTTACACTGAAGCTTTCTTT
>14|TRBJ1-1|NA|TRBV3-1/TRBV3-2|NA
CASSLPGGGREAFF
TGTGCCAGCAGCCTCCCCGGGGGGGGGCGTGAAGCTTTCTTT
>13|TRBJ2-3|NA|TRBV24-1|NA
CATSNGQVDTQYF
TGTGCCACCAGTAACGGTCAGGTTGATACGCAGTATTTT
>14|TRBJ1-1|TRBD1|TRBV30|few
CACLLGQANTEAFF
TGTGCCTGTCTACTGGGACAGGCGAACACTGAAGCTTTCTTT
>18|TRBJ1-5|NA|TRBV5-1|NA
CASSPTPRDILPHQPQHF
TGCGCCAGCAGCCCTACTCCCCGGGACATTCTACCCCATCAGCCCCAGCATTTT
>18|TRBJ1-5|TRBD1|TRBV5-8|many
CASSLVPLTGTDYQPQHF
TGTGCCAGCAGCTTGGTCCCCCTGACAGGGACGGACTATCAGCCCCAGCATTTT